This T cell receptor beta chain is from a study of blood T cell repertoires in COVID-19. Study as a whole: Acute and convalescent COVID-19 specimens originated in the United States, Italy and Spain. Sample material is recorded as cDNA or gDNA derived from T cells, B-cell-depleted T cells, or PBMCs.

Original data processing: For nucleated cells, counts were estimated from reference gene primer amplification. Profiling relied on immunoSEQ multiplex PCR, and the TCRdb table lists in-frame clones only, not all of them. The V and J calls and clone size come from that table; D and trimming were worked out from the DNA. Of about 38,000 clones listed, 74% are singletons. J lost 0 bases, V lost 3 bases, and 2 bases had no gene match. Germline V gene data show CDR1 as LNHDA and CDR2 as SQIVND (reference sequence). The CDR3 covers 15 residues. The Seattle site enrolled patients during active infection and followed them longitudinally.

Specimen: peripheral blood. The chain recombines TRBV19 with TRBJ1-5; 7 bases line up with TRBD1. This clonotype originated in a man between 65 and 85 years old with COVID-19, enrolled during active disease. The CDR3 protein is CASSMGQSSNQPQHF. The CDR3, as DNA: TGTGCCAGTAGTATGGGACAGAGTAGCAATCAGCCCCAGCATTTT.